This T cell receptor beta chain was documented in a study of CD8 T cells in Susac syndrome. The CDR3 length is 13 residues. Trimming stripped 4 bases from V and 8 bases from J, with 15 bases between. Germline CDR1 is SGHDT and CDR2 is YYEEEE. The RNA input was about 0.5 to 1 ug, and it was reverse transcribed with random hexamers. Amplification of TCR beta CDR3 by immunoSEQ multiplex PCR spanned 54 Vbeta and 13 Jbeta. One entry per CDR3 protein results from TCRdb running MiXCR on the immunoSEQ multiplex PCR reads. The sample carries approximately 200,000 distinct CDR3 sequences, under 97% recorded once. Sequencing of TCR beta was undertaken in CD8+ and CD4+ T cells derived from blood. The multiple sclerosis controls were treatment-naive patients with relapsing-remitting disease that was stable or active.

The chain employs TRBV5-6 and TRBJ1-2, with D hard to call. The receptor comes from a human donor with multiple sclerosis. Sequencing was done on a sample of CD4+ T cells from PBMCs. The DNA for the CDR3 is TGTGCCAGCAGCCCTAAAACATTTCAGGGCTACACCTTC. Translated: CASSPKTFQGYTF.